The 9 T cell receptor beta chains reported below all come from one sample, sequenced in a study of cytomegalovirus exposure and HLA in healthy donors. PCR amplification relied on 60 Vbeta primers (plus 13 Jbeta primers). Data came from immunoSEQ multiplex PCR; TCRdb stores just in-frame clones and leaves some out. The sample records roughly 120,000 clones, roughly 83% being singletons. Material for sequencing was PBMCs. These TCRs come from a man aged 18 to 35 in good health and CMV-seronegative.

V usage is TRBV7-3 and J usage is TRBJ2-2; D unclear. The CDR3 runs to 13 residues. The germline V and J ends were trimmed by 6 bases and 1 base, with 6 bases remaining between them. In germline, CDR1 is SGHTA, CDR2 FQGTGA. The CDR3 nucleotides read TGTGCCAGCAGTCGTCTGAACACCGGGGAGCTGTTTTTT. This gives the protein CASSRLNTGELFF.

CDR3 bases: TGTGCCAGCAGGTCTCTAGCGGGACGGGACGGTGAGCAGTTCTTC. This codes for CASRSLAGRDGEQFF. V and J are TRBV7-8 and TRBJ2-1; 9 bases align to TRBD2. Trimming at V came to 6 bases and at J to 9 bases, leaving 12 bases not matched to a gene. Germline values: CDR1 SGHVS, CDR2 FQNEAQ. The CDR3 is 15 residues long.

The chain joins TRBV15 to TRBJ2-7; TRBD1 might be the D (6 bases). The CDR3 runs to 13 residues. Germline CDR1 LNHNV, CDR2 YYDKDF (reference sequence). Trimming removed 0 bases at V and 6 bases at J, with 9 bases between. The CDR3 reads CATSREGASEQYF. CDR3 coding DNA: TGTGCCACCAGCAGAGAGGGGGCCTCCGAGCAGTACTTC.

This chain joins TRBV19 and TRBJ2-7; 8 nucleotides line up with TRBD2. This CDR3 has 12 amino acids. The junction had 0 bases not matched to a gene; V was cut back by 3 bases and J by 5 bases. Germline V lookup: CDR1 LNHDA, CDR2 SQIVND (reference sequence). DNA of the CDR3: TGTGCCAGTAGTATGGGACTAGACGAGCAGTACTTC. Its protein product is CASSMGLDEQYF.

The chain uses TRBV5-4 and TRBJ2-3, with D possibly being TRBD2 (5 bases). Germline V gene sequence: CDR1 SGHNT, CDR2 YYREEE (reference sequence). V lost 4 bases and J 2 bases, leaving 8 bases between the germline ends. The CDR3 runs to 13 residues. CDR3 bases: TGTGCCAGCAGCCGCGGACTCACAGATACGCAGTATTTT. Translating it yields CASSRGLTDTQYF. Full variable domain (rest looked up from reference TRBV5-4 and TRBJ2-3): ETGVTQSPTHLIKTRGQQVTLRCSSQSGHNTVSWYQQALGQGPQFIFQYYREEENGRGNFPPRFSGLQFPNYSSELNVNALELDDSALYLCASSRGLTDTQYFGPGTRLTVL.

The V and J genes are TRBV10-3 and TRBJ2-2, with a tentative D call TRBD2 (6 bases). This CDR3 contains 13 residues. Trimming removed 7 bases from V and 4 bases from J, with 10 bases in between. CDR1 is ENHRY and CDR2 is SYGVKD in the germline V gene. CDR3 coding DNA: TGTGCCATCACTACGGGACTCACCGGGGAGCTGTTTTTT. This encodes CAITTGLTGELFF.

V usage is TRBV14 and J usage is TRBJ2-7, with 16 bases identical to TRBD2. Germline assignment: CDR1 SGHDN and CDR2 FVKESK. The CDR3 loop spans 17 amino acids. Germline trimming cut 4 bases from V and 2 bases from J; bases unmatched to any gene: 5. CDR3 protein: CASSPFGTSGRAYEQYF. CDR3 DNA sequence: TGTGCCAGCAGCCCATTCGGGACTAGCGGGAGGGCCTACGAGCAGTACTTC.

The rearrangement uses TRBV10-3 and TRBJ1-1; no definite D call. The CDR3 spans 16 residues. V was trimmed by 1 base and J by 0 bases, leaving 12 bases between them. Germline V CDR1 and CDR2: ENHRY, SYGVKD. In DNA, the CDR3 is TGTGCCATCAGTGAGTTTGGCGCAGGCTTGAACACTGAAGCTTTCTTT. Translated, it gives CAISEFGAGLNTEAFF.

This sequence joins TRBV6-5 and TRBJ1-1, with TRBD1 identical over 7 bases. With 6 bases clipped from V and 1 base from J, the junction kept 5 bases outside the gene matches. The CDR3 spans 14 residues. The germline CDR1 and CDR2 sequences are MNHEY and SVGAGI. CDR3 in amino acids: CASSPRTGNTEAFF. CDR3 DNA sequence: TGTGCCAGCAGCCCAAGGACAGGGAACACTGAAGCTTTCTTT.